Listed below are T cell receptor beta chains from one sample, sequenced in a study of shared clonotypes between healthy human individuals. Profiled with immunoSEQ multiplex PCR; TCRdb holds only in-frame clones, not every one. The table includes about 1.5 million clones, about 98% detected once. Sequences were obtained from naive CD4+ T cells sorted from blood. Source of these receptors: a young man in good health. Both conserved end residues are part of each CDR3. The D gene is left open where the match is weak. The listing skips clone size in some rows; elsewhere it reads once, few, many or a size class.

j_gene: TRBJ1-5; len: 16; v_gene: TRBV7-2; abundance: once; d_gene: TRBD1; CDR3nt: TGTGCCAGCAGCCAAGGACAGGGGCTCGGCAATCAGCCCCAGCATTTT; CDR3aa: CASSQGQGLGNQPQHF
j_gene: TRBJ1-4; len: 12; v_gene: TRBV6-6; abundance: NA; d_gene: NA; CDR3nt: TGTGCCAGCAGTTACTCTAATGAAAAACTGTTTTTT; CDR3aa: CASSYSNEKLFF
j_gene: TRBJ2-7; len: 12; v_gene: TRBV2; abundance: NA; d_gene: TRBD1; CDR3nt: TGTGCCAGCAGGGACAGGGGGTACGAGCAGTACTTC; CDR3aa: CASRDRGYEQYF
j_gene: TRBJ1-1; len: 15; v_gene: TRBV18; abundance: NA; d_gene: NA; CDR3nt: TGTGCCAGCTCACCACCGAGGCCATCGAACACTGAAGCTTTCTTT; CDR3aa: CASSPPRPSNTEAFF
j_gene: TRBJ2-2; len: 16; v_gene: TRBV4-2; abundance: NA; d_gene: NA; CDR3nt: TGTGCCAGCAGCCAAGCGGCAGAGGGAGTCTACGGGGAGCTGTTTTTT; CDR3aa: CASSQAAEGVYGELFF
j_gene: TRBJ2-3; len: 16; v_gene: TRBV7-2; abundance: NA; d_gene: TRBD2; CDR3nt: TGTGCCAGCAGCAGACCTAGCGGGACGAGCACAGATACGCAGTATTTT; CDR3aa: CASSRPSGTSTDTQYF
j_gene: TRBJ1-1; len: 14; v_gene: TRBV4-2; abundance: NA; d_gene: NA; CDR3nt: TGTGCCAGCAGCCACCGGGACGGGAACACTGAAGCTTTCTTT; CDR3aa: CASSHRDGNTEAFF
j_gene: TRBJ1-2; len: 14; v_gene: TRBV5-5; abundance: once; d_gene: NA; CDR3nt: TGTGCCAGCAGCCTCAGGGGCACCTTCTATGGCTACACCTTC; CDR3aa: CASSLRGTFYGYTF
j_gene: TRBJ2-2; len: 15; v_gene: TRBV9; abundance: NA; d_gene: TRBD2; CDR3nt: TGTGCCAGCACCCCGGGGGGGACTCACACCGGGGAGCTGTTTTTT; CDR3aa: CASTPGGTHTGELFF
j_gene: TRBJ2-7; len: 14; v_gene: TRBV18; abundance: NA; d_gene: NA; CDR3nt: TGTGCCAGCTCCACCGACCGGGGGTCTGACGAGCAGTACTTC; CDR3aa: CASSTDRGSDEQYF
j_gene: TRBJ2-5; len: 12; v_gene: TRBV5-1; abundance: NA; d_gene: NA; CDR3nt: TGCGCCAGCAGCTTCCCACAAGAGACCCAGTACTTC; CDR3aa: CASSFPQETQYF
j_gene: TRBJ2-7; len: 15; v_gene: TRBV5-1; abundance: few; d_gene: TRBD2; CDR3nt: TGCGCCAGCAGCTTGGGGACTAGCGGCTCCTACGAGCAGTACTTC; CDR3aa: CASSLGTSGSYEQYF
j_gene: TRBJ1-2; len: 15; v_gene: TRBV5-8; abundance: once; d_gene: TRBD1; CDR3nt: TGTGCCAGCAGCTTGATGGTGACAGGGACGAGTGGCTACACCTTC; CDR3aa: CASSLMVTGTSGYTF
j_gene: TRBJ1-1; len: 15; v_gene: TRBV27; abundance: NA; d_gene: TRBD1; CDR3nt: TGTGCCAGCATCGAATACAGGGGCTACAACACTGAAGCTTTCTTT; CDR3aa: CASIEYRGYNTEAFF
j_gene: TRBJ2-1; len: 15; v_gene: TRBV6-5; abundance: NA; d_gene: NA; CDR3nt: TGTGCCAGCAGTCCTACGGTTGGTCATTACAATGAGCAGTTCTTC; CDR3aa: CASSPTVGHYNEQFF
j_gene: TRBJ2-2; len: 16; v_gene: TRBV6-5; abundance: NA; d_gene: NA; CDR3nt: TGTGCCAGCAGTTACAGCCGATTCGGGGACACCGGGGAGCTGTTTTTT; CDR3aa: CASSYSRFGDTGELFF
j_gene: TRBJ2-2; len: 21; v_gene: TRBV27; abundance: NA; d_gene: TRBD2; CDR3nt: TGTGCCAGCAGTTTACGCCCTCCTTTGCTAGCGGGAGGGCCGAGCACCGGGGAGCTGTTTTTT; CDR3aa: CASSLRPPLLAGGPSTGELFF
j_gene: TRBJ2-5; len: 18; v_gene: TRBV2; abundance: once; d_gene: NA; CDR3nt: TGTGCCAGCAGTGAATCCGCAGCGCCAGGTAGCTTCCAAGAGACCCAGTACTTC; CDR3aa: CASSESAAPGSFQETQYF
j_gene: TRBJ1-3; len: 15; v_gene: TRBV28; abundance: once; d_gene: TRBD1; CDR3nt: TGTGCCAGCAGTTTTTTCGACAGGGAAGGAAACACCATATATTTT; CDR3aa: CASSFFDREGNTIYF
j_gene: TRBJ1-4; len: 15; v_gene: TRBV28; abundance: NA; d_gene: NA; CDR3nt: TGTGCCAGCAGTTTACCCGGGGCCAAGAATGAAAAACTGTTTTTT; CDR3aa: CASSLPGAKNEKLFF
j_gene: TRBJ2-5; len: 15; v_gene: TRBV6-6; abundance: NA; d_gene: NA; CDR3nt: TGTGCCAGCAGTTACGGGCAGGGGCACGGAGAGACCCAGTACTTC; CDR3aa: CASSYGQGHGETQYF
j_gene: TRBJ2-1; len: 15; v_gene: TRBV2; abundance: NA; d_gene: NA; CDR3nt: TGTGCCAGCAAGCTGGACAGTCAAATTTACAATGAGCAGTTCTTC; CDR3aa: CASKLDSQIYNEQFF
j_gene: TRBJ2-5; len: 13; v_gene: TRBV29-1; abundance: NA; d_gene: TRBD1; CDR3nt: TGCAGCGTAAAGACAGGGGGCGGGCAGACCCAGTACTTC; CDR3aa: CSVKTGGGQTQYF
j_gene: TRBJ1-5; len: 14; v_gene: TRBV6-1; abundance: NA; d_gene: TRBD1; CDR3nt: TGTGCCAGCAAGACAGGGGCCGGGAATCAGCCCCAGCATTTT; CDR3aa: CASKTGAGNQPQHF
j_gene: TRBJ2-7; len: 15; v_gene: TRBV7-8; abundance: NA; d_gene: TRBD1; CDR3nt: TGTGCCAGCAGCCTCGGCGGGACAGGGGGCTCCGAGCAGTACTTC; CDR3aa: CASSLGGTGGSEQYF
j_gene: TRBJ2-1; len: 12; v_gene: TRBV5-1; abundance: NA; d_gene: NA; CDR3nt: TGCGCCAGCAGCCCGGGCCTCAATGAGCAGTTCTTC; CDR3aa: CASSPGLNEQFF
j_gene: TRBJ1-5; len: 14; v_gene: TRBV18; abundance: NA; d_gene: NA; CDR3nt: TGTGCCAGCTCAGCACAGAGAAGCAATCAGCCCCAGCATTTT; CDR3aa: CASSAQRSNQPQHF
j_gene: TRBJ2-3; len: 14; v_gene: TRBV5-1; abundance: NA; d_gene: TRBD1; CDR3nt: TGCGCCAGCGGCCGGGACAGGGCGGAAGATACGCAGTATTTT; CDR3aa: CASGRDRAEDTQYF
j_gene: TRBJ1-5; len: 15; v_gene: TRBV18; abundance: NA; d_gene: TRBD1; CDR3nt: TGTGCCAGCTCACCAAGGGGACAGCAGAATCAGCCCCAGCATTTT; CDR3aa: CASSPRGQQNQPQHF
j_gene: TRBJ2-5; len: 14; v_gene: TRBV5-1; abundance: NA; d_gene: TRBD2; CDR3nt: TGCGCCAGCAGCCGCGGGGCGGGAGAGGAGACCCAGTACTTC; CDR3aa: CASSRGAGEETQYF
j_gene: TRBJ2-5; len: 14; v_gene: TRBV7-3; abundance: NA; d_gene: TRBD1; CDR3nt: TGTGCCAGCAGCTCGTTAGGGGGCTCAGAGACCCAGTACTTC; CDR3aa: CASSSLGGSETQYF
j_gene: TRBJ2-1; len: 13; v_gene: TRBV19; abundance: NA; d_gene: NA; CDR3nt: TGTGCCAGTACCCCGAGCTCCTACAATGAGCAGTTCTTC; CDR3aa: CASTPSSYNEQFF
j_gene: TRBJ2-1; len: 14; v_gene: TRBV27; abundance: NA; d_gene: TRBD2; CDR3nt: TGTGCCAGCAAGCGGGAGAATGCCCACAATGAGCAGTTCTTC; CDR3aa: CASKRENAHNEQFF
j_gene: TRBJ1-5; len: 14; v_gene: TRBV6-6; abundance: NA; d_gene: NA; CDR3nt: TGTGCCAGCAGTTACTCAGATTACAATCAGCCCCAGCATTTT; CDR3aa: CASSYSDYNQPQHF
j_gene: TRBJ1-4; len: 14; v_gene: TRBV7-9; abundance: NA; d_gene: TRBD1; CDR3nt: TGTGCCAGCGGGGAGCGACAGGGGAGCGAAAAACTGTTTTTT; CDR3aa: CASGERQGSEKLFF
j_gene: TRBJ2-3; len: 18; v_gene: TRBV27; abundance: NA; d_gene: NA; CDR3nt: TGTGCCAGCAGTTCTCTCCTAGTTCGATCCGGTGAGGCAGATACGCAGTATTTT; CDR3aa: CASSSLLVRSGEADTQYF
j_gene: TRBJ1-3; len: 14; v_gene: TRBV18; abundance: NA; d_gene: NA; CDR3nt: TGTGCCAGCTCATCTCTTGGGGTTGGAAACACCATATATTTT; CDR3aa: CASSSLGVGNTIYF